The present T cell receptor (beta chain) was sequenced within a study of regulatory T cells in long-lasting Graves disease. TCR beta libraries were built with iRepertoire HTBI primers and Arm-PCR of CDR3 regions. MiXCR, run by TCRdb on the multiplex PCR reads, gives a single entry per CDR3 protein. The repertoire consists of some 430,000 distinct CDR3 sequences, with roughly 21% occurring once and the leading ten covering around 7%. Points on this clonotype: At one boundary the junction diverges from the germline segment, which might be a read error.

Germline lookup yields CDR1 MRHNA and CDR2 SNTAGT. The CDR3 is 17 amino acids. Time point meaning: persistent/refractory GD, antithyroid drugs over 5 years with positive TRAb. There was RNA extracted from PBMCs, and the TCR library was made from it. The V gene is TRBV6-4, the J gene TRBJ2-1, with 8 bases identical to TRBD1. This clonotype was sampled from a female donor with Graves disease. The specimen comprised peripheral blood mononuclear cells (PBMCs), sampled when the disease was refractory, from a patient treated with antithyroid drugs. CDR3 amino acids: CASSYSSRPGGENEQFF. In nucleotides, the CDR3 is TGTGCCAGCAGTTACTCGAGTAGGCCAGGGGGCGAAAATGAGCAGTTCTTC.